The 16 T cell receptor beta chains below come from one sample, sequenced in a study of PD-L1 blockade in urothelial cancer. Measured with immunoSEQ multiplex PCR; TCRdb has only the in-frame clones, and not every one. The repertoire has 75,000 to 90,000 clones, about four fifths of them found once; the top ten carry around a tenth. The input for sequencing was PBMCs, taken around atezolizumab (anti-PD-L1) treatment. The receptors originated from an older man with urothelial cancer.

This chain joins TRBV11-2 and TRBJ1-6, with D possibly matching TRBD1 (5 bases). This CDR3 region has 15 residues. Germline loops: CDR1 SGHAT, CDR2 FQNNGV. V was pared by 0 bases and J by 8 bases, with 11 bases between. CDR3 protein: CASSLDPGAHSPLHF. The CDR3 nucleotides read TGTGCCAGCAGCTTAGATCCTGGGGCACATTCACCCCTCCACTTT.

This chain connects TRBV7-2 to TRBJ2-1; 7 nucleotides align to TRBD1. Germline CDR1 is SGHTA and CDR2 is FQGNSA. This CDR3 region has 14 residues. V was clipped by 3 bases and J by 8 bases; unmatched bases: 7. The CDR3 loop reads CASSLKTGSYEQFF. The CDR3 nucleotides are TGTGCCAGCAGCTTGAAGACAGGGAGCTATGAGCAGTTCTTC.

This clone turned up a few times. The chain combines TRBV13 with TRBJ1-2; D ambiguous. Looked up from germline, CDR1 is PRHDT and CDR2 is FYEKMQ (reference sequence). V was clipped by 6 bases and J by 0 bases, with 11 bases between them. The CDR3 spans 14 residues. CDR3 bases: TGTGCCAGCAGTTCCGGGGTCCCTAACTATGGCTACACCTTC. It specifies CASSSGVPNYGYTF.

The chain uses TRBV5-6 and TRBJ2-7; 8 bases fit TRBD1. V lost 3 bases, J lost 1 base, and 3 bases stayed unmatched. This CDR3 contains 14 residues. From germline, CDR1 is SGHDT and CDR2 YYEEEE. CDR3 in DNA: TGTGCCAGCAGCTCCAGGACAGGGTCCTACGAGCAGTACTTC. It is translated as CASSSRTGSYEQYF.

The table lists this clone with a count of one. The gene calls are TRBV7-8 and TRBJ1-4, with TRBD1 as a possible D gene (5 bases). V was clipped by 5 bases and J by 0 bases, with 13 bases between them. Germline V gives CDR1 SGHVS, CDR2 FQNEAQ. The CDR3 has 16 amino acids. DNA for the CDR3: TGTGCCAGCAGCCTCCGACAGAGTGCAACTAATGAAAAACTGTTTTTT. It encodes CASSLRQSATNEKLFF.

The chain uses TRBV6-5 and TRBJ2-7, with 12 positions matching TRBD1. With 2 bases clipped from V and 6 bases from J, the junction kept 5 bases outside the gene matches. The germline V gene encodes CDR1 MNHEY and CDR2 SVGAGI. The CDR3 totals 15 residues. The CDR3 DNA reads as TGTGCCAGCAGTTACCCCCGGGACAGGGGGCGCGAGCAGTACTTC. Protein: CASSYPRDRGREQYF.

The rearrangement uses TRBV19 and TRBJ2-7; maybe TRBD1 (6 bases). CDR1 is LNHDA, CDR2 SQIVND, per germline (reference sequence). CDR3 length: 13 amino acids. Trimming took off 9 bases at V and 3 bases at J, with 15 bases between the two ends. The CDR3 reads CASSYRDDYEQYF. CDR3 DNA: TGTGCCAGCTCCTACAGGGACGACTACGAGCAGTACTTC. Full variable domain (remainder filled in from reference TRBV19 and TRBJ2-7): DGGITQSPKYLFRKEGQNVTLSCEQNLNHDAMYWYRQDPGQGLRLIYYSQIVNDFQKGDIAEGYSVSREKKESFPLTVTSAQKNPTAFYLCASSYRDDYEQYFGPGTRLTVT.

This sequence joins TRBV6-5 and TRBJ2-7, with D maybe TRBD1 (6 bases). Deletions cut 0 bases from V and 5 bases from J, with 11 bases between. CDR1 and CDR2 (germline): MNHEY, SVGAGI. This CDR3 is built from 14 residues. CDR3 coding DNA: TGTGCCAGCAGTTACTCCAGGGGAGATGACGAGCAGTACTTC. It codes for CASSYSRGDDEQYF.

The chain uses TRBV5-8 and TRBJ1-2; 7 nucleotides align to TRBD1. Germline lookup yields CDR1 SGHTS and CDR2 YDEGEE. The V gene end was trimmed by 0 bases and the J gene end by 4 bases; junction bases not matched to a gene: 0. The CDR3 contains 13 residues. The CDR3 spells CASSLGTGYGYTF. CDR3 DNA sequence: TGTGCCAGCAGCTTGGGGACAGGCTATGGCTACACCTTC.

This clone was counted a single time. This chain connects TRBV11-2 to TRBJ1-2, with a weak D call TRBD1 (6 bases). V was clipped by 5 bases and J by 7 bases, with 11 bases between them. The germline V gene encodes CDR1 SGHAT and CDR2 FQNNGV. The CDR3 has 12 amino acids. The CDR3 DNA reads TGTGCCAGCAGCCTTACAGGGTCTGGCTACACCTTC. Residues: CASSLTGSGYTF.

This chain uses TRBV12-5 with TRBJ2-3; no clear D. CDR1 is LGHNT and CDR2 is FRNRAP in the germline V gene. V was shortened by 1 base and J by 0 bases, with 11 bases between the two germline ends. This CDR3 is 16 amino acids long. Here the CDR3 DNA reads TGTGCTAGTGGTTTGGCCGTAGATAGAAGCACAGATACGCAGTATTTT. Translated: CASGLAVDRSTDTQYF.

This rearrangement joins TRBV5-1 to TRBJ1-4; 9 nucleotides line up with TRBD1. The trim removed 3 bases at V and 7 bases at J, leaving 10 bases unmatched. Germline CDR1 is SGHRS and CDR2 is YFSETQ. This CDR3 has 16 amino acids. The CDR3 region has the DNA TGCGCCAGCAGCTACAATACAGGGGGCACCGGTGAAAAACTGTTTTTT. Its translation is CASSYNTGGTGEKLFF.

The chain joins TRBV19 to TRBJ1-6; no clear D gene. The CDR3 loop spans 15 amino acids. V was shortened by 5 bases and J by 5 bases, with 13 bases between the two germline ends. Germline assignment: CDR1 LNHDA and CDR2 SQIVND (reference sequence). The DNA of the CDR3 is TGTGCCAGTAGTTCCGGTACAGACGATAATTCACCCCTCCACTTT. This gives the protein CASSSGTDDNSPLHF.

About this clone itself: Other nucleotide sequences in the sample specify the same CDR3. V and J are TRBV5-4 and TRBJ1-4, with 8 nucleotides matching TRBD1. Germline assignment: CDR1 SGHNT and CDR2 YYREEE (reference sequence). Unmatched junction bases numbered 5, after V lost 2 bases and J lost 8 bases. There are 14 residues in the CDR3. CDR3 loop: CASSLGQGQEKLFF. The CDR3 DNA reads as TGTGCCAGCAGCTTAGGACAGGGTCAAGAAAAACTGTTTTTT.

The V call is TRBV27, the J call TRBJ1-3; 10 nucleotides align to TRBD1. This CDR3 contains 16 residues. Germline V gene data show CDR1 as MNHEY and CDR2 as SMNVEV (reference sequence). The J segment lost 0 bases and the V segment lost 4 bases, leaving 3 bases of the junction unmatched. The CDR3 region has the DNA TGTGCCAGCAGTTCCCGGACAGGGGGCTCTGGAAACACCATATATTTT. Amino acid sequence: CASSSRTGGSGNTIYF.

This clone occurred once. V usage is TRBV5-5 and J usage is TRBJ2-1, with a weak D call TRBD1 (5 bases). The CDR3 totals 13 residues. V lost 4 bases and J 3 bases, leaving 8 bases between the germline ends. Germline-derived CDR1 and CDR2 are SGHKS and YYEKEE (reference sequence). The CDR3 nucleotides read TGTGCCAGCAGCGACGACAGCTACAATGAGCAGTTCTTC. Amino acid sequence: CASSDDSYNEQFF.